This T cell receptor (beta chain) appears in the sequencing data of a study of blood T cell repertoires in COVID-19. How the authors handled the data: Nucleated cell counts were estimated from reference gene primer amplification. Assay used: immunoSEQ multiplex PCR; TCRdb lists only in-frame clones, some missing. That table furnishes V, J and clone size, whereas the DNA furnished D and trimming. Among 430,000 or so clones listed, around nine tenths were seen once. Study members were between 18 and 89 years old and lived in 24 US regions. There are a few counts of this clone. The CDR3 spans 14 residues. Germline V gene data show CDR1 as KGHDR and CDR2 as SFDVKD. V was pared by 4 bases and J by 0 bases, with 8 bases between.

This sequence originates from a middle-aged woman who had recovered from COVID-19. The sample consisted of PBMCs or T cells enriched from blood (not recorded which). The chain joins TRBV24-1 to TRBJ1-1; tentative D call: TRBD1 (5 bases). The DNA for the CDR3 is TGTGCCACCAGTGAGGGGGGGATGAACACTGAAGCTTTCTTT. It specifies CATSEGGMNTEAFF.